At least ten counts were recorded for the clone carrying this TCR beta chain. The antigen remains unidentified. The sample is drawn from a study of post-analysis software for immune sequencing data. Whole-study context: Recorded disease courses covered relapsing-remitting, secondary progressive and progressive-relapsing multiple sclerosis. Some patients had no subtype annotation.

The study's findings and limits: In patients, TRBV5-6, TRBV5-1 and TRBV20-1 belonged to several TRBV segments found more frequently than in controls. Controls had significantly higher normalized Chao1 diversity than multiple sclerosis patients. F-measure co-clustering was strong for batch-matched samples.

CDR3 length: 12 residues. The V gene lost 5 bases and the J gene lost 6 bases, with 10 bases spanning the gap. Germline values: CDR1 SGHRS, CDR2 YFSETQ. TCR beta cDNA libraries had unique molecular identifiers. A population of about 0.95 to 10 million T cells gave rise to about half a million cDNA molecules. TCRdb independently ran MiXCR on the PCR reads; one entry per CDR3 protein. The table includes hundreds of thousands of distinct CDR3 sequences, less than 35% detected once. Sample: blood. This TCR was sampled from a girl aged 10 to 17 with multiple sclerosis. The J gene is TRBJ2-3, the V gene TRBV5-1; D remains ambiguous. The CDR3 DNA follows: TGCGCCAGCAGTCGGGCCGTCGATACGCAGTATTTT. Protein sequence: CASSRAVDTQYF.